What follows are 14 T cell receptor beta chains derived from one specimen sequenced in a study of blood T cell repertoires in COVID-19. TCRdb's copy holds only in-frame clones and misses some; the assay was immunoSEQ multiplex PCR. The sample holds about 140,000 clones, about 88% seen once. What was sequenced was peripheral blood. The receptor set was obtained from a human donor with COVID-19, enrolled during active disease. The donor label of this sample is uncertain.

This chain uses TRBV4-1 with TRBJ2-7; 8 nucleotides align to TRBD2. V lost 0 bases to trimming and J lost 2 bases; unmatched junction nucleotides: 9. The germline V gene encodes CDR1 MGHRA and CDR2 YSYEKL. This CDR3 has 17 residues. The CDR3 bases are TGCGCCAGCAGCCAAGAACCTCCGGGACTAGTAACCTACGAGCAGTACTTC. Amino acid sequence: CASSQEPPGLVTYEQYF.

The gene calls are TRBV3-1 (or the pseudogene TRBV3-2) and TRBJ1-6; D call uncertain. In germline, CDR1 is LGHDT, CDR2 YNNKEL (reference sequence). The CDR3 contains 14 residues. V gave up 0 bases and J gave up 8 bases, with 8 bases separating them. The CDR3 region has the DNA TGTGCCAGCAGCCAAGACAGACGGGATTCACCCCTCCACTTT. This translates into CASSQDRRDSPLHF.

V usage is TRBV18 and J usage is TRBJ1-5; D is uncertain. The V gene lost 2 bases and the J gene lost 0 bases, with 8 bases spanning the gap. Germline V gene data show CDR1 as KGHSH and CDR2 as LQKENI. This CDR3 comprises 15 residues. The CDR3 sequence: CASSPVGYSNQPQHF. CDR3 DNA: TGTGCCAGCTCACCAGTGGGCTATAGCAATCAGCCCCAGCATTTT.

This chain uses TRBV2 with TRBJ1-6, with unresolved D. The CDR3 sequence is 14 residues long. Trimming took 2 bases from V and 6 from J, leaving 8 bases between them. CDR1 SNHLY and CDR2 FYNNEI come from the germline V gene. DNA of the CDR3: TGTGCCAGCAGTGAACGCAGATTTAATTCACCCCTCCACTTT. This codes for CASSERRFNSPLHF.

This clone was found once. The chain links TRBV5-1 to TRBJ1-6, with 7 bases lining up with TRBD1. With 4 bases clipped from V and 7 bases from J, the junction kept 8 bases outside the gene matches. In germline, CDR1 is SGHRS, CDR2 YFSETQ. The CDR3 has 15 residues. The CDR3 region is CASSAIQGQNSPLHF. CDR3 DNA sequence: TGCGCCAGCAGCGCAATACAGGGGCAGAATTCACCCCTCCACTTT.

V is TRBV7-9 and J is TRBJ2-7, with 11 bases fitting TRBD2. The germline V gene encodes CDR1 SEHNR and CDR2 FQNEAQ (reference sequence). J was trimmed by 3 bases and V by 7 bases; bases with no gene match: 17. The CDR3 is 18 residues long. As DNA, the CDR3 is TGTGCCAGCACCACTCTGGTACGGCTAGCGGGGGGTTTCTACGAGCAGTACTTC. Amino acid sequence: CASTTLVRLAGGFYEQYF. The complete variable domain, with remaining parts taken from reference TRBV7-9 and TRBJ2-7, reads DTGVSQNPRHKITKRGQNVTFRCDPISEHNRLYWYRQTLGQGPEFLTYFQNEAQLEKSRLLSDRFSAERPKGSFSTLEIQRTEQGDSAMYLCASTTLVRLAGGFYEQYFGPGTRLTVT.

The CDR3 reads CASSDLAAETQYF. In nucleotides, the CDR3 is TGTGCCAGCAGTGACCTAGCAGCAGAGACCCAGTACTTC. This chain joins TRBV2 and TRBJ2-5, with D possibly being TRBD2 (5 bases). The germline V gene encodes CDR1 SNHLY and CDR2 FYNNEI. This CDR3 region has 13 residues. With 3 bases removed from V and 4 bases from J, the gap between germline ends came to 9 bases.

V and J are TRBV28 and TRBJ2-7, with TRBD1 matching over 9 bases. The ends lost 7 bases at V and 5 bases at J; junction bases unmatched: 12. The germline V gene encodes CDR1 MDHEN and CDR2 SYDVKM. This CDR3 region has 15 residues. CDR3 loop: CASTLSRDRVHEQYF. CDR3 nucleotides: TGTGCCAGCACCCTGTCCCGGGACAGGGTTCACGAGCAGTACTTC.

This chain uses TRBV5-4 with TRBJ1-6; 7 nucleotides align to TRBD1. V lost 4 bases and J lost 7; bases outside the gene matches: 8. The CDR3 is 15 residues long. CDR1 SGHNT and CDR2 YYREEE come from the germline V gene (reference sequence). CDR3 sequence: CASSLPGGNNSPLHF. The DNA of the CDR3 is TGTGCCAGCAGCCTACCAGGGGGTAACAATTCACCCCTCCACTTT.

The chain combines TRBV19 with TRBJ1-5; D is possibly TRBD1 (6 bases). The CDR3 totals 17 residues. V lost 2 bases and J lost 4, with 18 bases in between. Per germline, CDR1 LNHDA and CDR2 SQIVND (reference sequence). CDR3 residues: CASSISAGDGINQPQHF. The CDR3 region has the DNA TGTGCCAGTAGTATATCCGCAGGGGACGGAATTAATCAGCCCCAGCATTTT.

This clone showed up just once. This chain uses TRBV27 with TRBJ1-6; 10 bases are a match to TRBD1. CDR3 length equals 16 residues. Looked up from germline, CDR1 is MNHEY and CDR2 is SMNVEV (reference sequence). V shed 6 bases and J 7 bases; nucleotides not matched to a gene: 9. The CDR3 DNA follows: TGTGCCAGCAGGAGACTCTCGGGACAGGGGAATTCACCCCTCCACTTT. Amino acids: CASRRLSGQGNSPLHF.

The V and J genes are TRBV5-1 and TRBJ2-1; 10 bases match TRBD2. Trimming cost V 7 bases and J 10 bases; bases outside gene matches: 8. Germline V lookup: CDR1 SGHRS, CDR2 YFSETQ. The CDR3 is made up of 13 amino acids. The CDR3 sequence is CASGRLAGDEQFF. The CDR3, as DNA: TGCGCCAGCGGCAGGCTAGCGGGAGACGAGCAGTTCTTC.

The V call is TRBV7-9, the J call TRBJ2-5; a weak D match, TRBD2 (7 bases). Trimming cost V 3 bases and J 5 bases, with 13 bases left between them. The CDR3 loop spans 14 amino acids. Germline V gene lookup returns CDR1 SEHNR and CDR2 FQNEAQ (reference sequence). CDR3 region: CASSFGRGGETQYF. CDR3 bases: TGTGCCAGCAGCTTCGGCAGGGGAGGGGAGACCCAGTACTTC.

This chain connects TRBV7-9 to TRBJ2-1; TRBD1 matches 10 bases. J was trimmed by 7 bases and V by 3 bases; bases with no gene match: 9. CDR1 and CDR2 (germline): SEHNR, FQNEAQ (reference sequence). The CDR3 spans 16 residues. The CDR3 spells CASSFLPGQGTNEQFF. CDR3 DNA sequence: TGTGCCAGCAGCTTCCTCCCGGGACAGGGGACTAATGAGCAGTTCTTC.